This T cell receptor beta chain was profiled in a study of blood T cell repertoires in COVID-19. Study as a whole: Samples taken during acute and convalescent COVID-19 were collected in the United States, Italy and Spain. T cells, B-cell-depleted T cells, or PBMCs supplied cDNA or gDNA.

Per the original data handling: Estimates of nucleated cell counts were drawn from the amplification of reference gene primers. The method was immunoSEQ multiplex PCR; TCRdb's version includes in-frame clones alone and lacks a portion of them. Clone size and the V and J calls come from that table; the DNA yielded D and trimming. The table records over 85,000 clones, over 75% of them present only once. The sequence was obtained from a man in his sixties with acute or convalescent COVID-19. The specimen sequenced was peripheral blood.

In DNA, the CDR3 is TGTGCCAGCAGCCAACAGGGGGTTGCGGGCTATGGCTACACCTTC. Its protein product is CASSQQGVAGYGYTF. This chain joins TRBV4-2 and TRBJ1-2, with 7 positions matching TRBD1. After removal of 2 bases from V and 4 bases from J, the junction contained 7 bases not matched to a gene. There are 15 residues in the CDR3. The germline V gene has CDR1 LGHNA and CDR2 YNFKEQ.